A selection of T cell receptor beta chains follows, all from one sample in a study of regulatory T cells in long-lasting Graves disease. TCRdb re-derived calls from the multiplex PCR reads in MiXCR, one entry per CDR3 protein. Counted here are hundreds of thousands of distinct CDR3 sequences, roughly 16% occurring once; the ten biggest clones make up around 18%. These data were likewise used in another study, on T cells in Graves' hyperthyroidism and ophthalmopathy.

The sample in question was peripheral blood mononuclear cells (PBMCs), obtained at new diagnosis, from a patient treated with antithyroid drugs. The receptors derive from a woman aged 25 to 39 with Graves disease. Each CDR3 is given without its conserved first and last residue. Fields, in order: J gene, V gene, CDR3 protein.

J: TRBJ1-4; V: TRBV19; CDR3: ASSIGDEKLF
J: TRBJ1-1; V: TRBV30; CDR3: AWSGARTGRTEAF
J: TRBJ1-5; V: TRBV9; CDR3: ASSVGGGPDQPQH
J: TRBJ2-5; V: TRBV7-9; CDR3: ASSLKGGGLAGGLEETQY
J: TRBJ2-1; V: TRBV29-1; CDR3: SATNNEQF
J: TRBJ1-1; V: TRBV2; CDR3: ASSDDRAGAF
J: TRBJ2-7; V: TRBV3-1; CDR3: ASSQGMGGSTSEQY
J: TRBJ2-5; V: TRBV9; CDR3: ASSVGSWTMETQY
J: TRBJ2-7; V: TRBV10-2; CDR3: ASRQGAKNEQY
J: TRBJ2-7; V: TRBV4-1; CDR3: ASSQETTVLSYEQY